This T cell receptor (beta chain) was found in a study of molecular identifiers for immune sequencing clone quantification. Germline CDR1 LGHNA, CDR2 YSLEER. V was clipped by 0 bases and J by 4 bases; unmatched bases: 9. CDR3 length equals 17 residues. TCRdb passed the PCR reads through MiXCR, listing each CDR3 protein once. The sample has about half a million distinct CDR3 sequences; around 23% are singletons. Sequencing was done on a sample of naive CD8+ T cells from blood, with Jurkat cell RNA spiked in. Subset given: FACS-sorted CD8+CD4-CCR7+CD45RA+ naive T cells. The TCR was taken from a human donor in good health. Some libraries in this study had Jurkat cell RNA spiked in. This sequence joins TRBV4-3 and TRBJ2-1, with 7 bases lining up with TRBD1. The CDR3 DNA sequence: TGCGCCAGCAGCCAAGATAATATGGCAGGGGGATACAATGAGCAGTTCTTC. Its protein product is CASSQDNMAGGYNEQFF.